Listed here are 32 T cell receptor beta chains from one sample, sequenced in a study of vaccination and CD4 T cells after COVID-19. An Oncomine TCR Beta short-read assay was used to sequence the DNA from cultured CD4+ T cells. MiXCR, applied by TCRdb to the PCR reads, yields one record per CDR3 protein. There are approximately 18,000 distinct CDR3 sequences in the sample; about 56% occur only once, and roughly 7% lies in the top ten. The treatment is: roughly 11-day PBMC culture with coronavirus spike peptide pools or control peptides (ViraFEST assay). These receptors lack a known antigen. The sample here was CD4+ T cells from blood, cultured in vitro, taken before SARS-CoV-2 vaccination. All receptors come from a human donor who had recovered from COVID-19.

The table lists this clonotype with a few counts. The chain links TRBV24-1 to TRBJ2-2, with D perhaps TRBD1 or TRBD2 (5 bases each). The CDR3 spans 15 residues. V gave up 5 bases and J gave up 4 bases, with 13 bases separating them. Germline CDR1 KGHDR, CDR2 SFDVKD. The DNA for the CDR3 is TGTGCCACCAGTGTTGGGGGAGACTTCACCGGGGAGCTGTTTTTT. Its protein is CATSVGGDFTGELFF.

This chain joins TRBV20-1 and TRBJ2-1; perhaps TRBD2 as D (6 bases). Germline V gene data show CDR1 as DFQATT and CDR2 as SNEGSKA (reference sequence). The V and J ends lost 8 bases and 4 bases respectively, with 18 bases between them. The CDR3 contains 14 residues. The CDR3 DNA sequence: TGCAGTCCTCGGGGGTTCACAGATTACAATGAGCAGTTCTTC. Its protein product is CSPRGFTDYNEQFF.

The rearrangement uses TRBV6-1 and TRBJ1-5; maybe TRBD1 (5 bases). This CDR3 is built from 19 residues. CDR1 and CDR2 from the germline V gene are MNHNS and SASEGT. V dropped 3 bases and J dropped 0 bases, with 21 bases sitting between them. CDR3 DNA: TGTGCCAGCAGTGATTTTAGCCTTGGCAGGGCTTATAGCAATCAGCCCCAGCATTTT. This translates into CASSDFSLGRAYSNQPQHF.

V gene TRBV28 combines with J gene TRBJ1-6, with a tentative D call TRBD1 (6 bases). Trimming removed 5 bases from V and 10 bases from J, with 15 bases in between. This CDR3 is 14 amino acids long. Germline-derived CDR1 and CDR2 are MDHEN and SYDVKM. The CDR3 region is CASSTTRQVSPLHF. DNA for the CDR3: TGTGCCAGCAGTACCACGAGACAGGTGTCACCCCTCCACTTT.

This chain uses TRBV29-1 with TRBJ1-1; the D is unclear. CDR1 is SQVTM and CDR2 is ANQGSEA in the germline V gene. The CDR3 is 11 residues long. The V end was cut by 4 bases, the J end by 2 bases, with 5 bases between. DNA of the CDR3: TGCAGCGTTGCCAAAAACACTGAAGCTTTCTTT. It specifies CSVAKNTEAFF. The full variable domain, with the rest looked up from reference TRBV29-1 and TRBJ1-1, is SAVISQKPSRDICQRGTSLTIQCQVDSQVTMMFWYRQQPGQSLTLIATANQGSEATYESGFVIDKFPISRPNLTFSTLTVSNMSPEDSSIYLCSVAKNTEAFFGQGTRLTVV.

This sequence joins TRBV19 and TRBJ2-7; D is undetermined. Trimming pared 4 bases from V and 6 bases from J, leaving 10 bases between. Germline values: CDR1 LNHDA, CDR2 SQIVND (reference sequence). The CDR3 has 12 residues. The CDR3: CASSNSLSEQYF. CDR3 bases: TGTGCCAGTAGTAACTCCCTGAGCGAGCAGTACTTC.

This chain links TRBV6-5 with TRBJ2-5; 13 bases line up with TRBD2. Germline loops: CDR1 MNHEY, CDR2 SVGAGI. This CDR3 comprises 15 residues. V trimming: 4 bases; J trimming: 4 bases; junction bases outside the gene matches: 3. CDR3 in amino acids: CASSWTSGRLETQYF. The CDR3 nucleotides are TGTGCCAGCAGTTGGACTAGCGGGAGACTAGAGACCCAGTACTTC.

The chain joins TRBV19 to TRBJ1-3; weak D call: TRBD1 (5 bases). From germline, CDR1 is LNHDA and CDR2 SQIVND (reference sequence). V dropped 2 bases and J dropped 0 bases, with 11 bases sitting between them. The CDR3 has 16 residues. Here the CDR3 DNA reads TGTGCCAGTAGTATAAGGAGGGACTACTCTGGAAACACCATATATTTT. Translated: CASSIRRDYSGNTIYF. Complete variable domain (other parts from reference TRBV19 and TRBJ1-3): DGGITQSPKYLFRKEGQNVTLSCEQNLNHDAMYWYRQDPGQGLRLIYYSQIVNDFQKGDIAEGYSVSREKKESFPLTVTSAQKNPTAFYLCASSIRRDYSGNTIYFGEGSWLTVV.

CDR3 coding DNA: TGCAGTGCAACGGGACTAGACTACGAGCAGTACTTC. Its protein is CSATGLDYEQYF. This chain joins TRBV20-1 and TRBJ2-7, with 8 bases aligning to TRBD2. Germline trimming cut 6 bases from V and 3 bases from J; bases unmatched to any gene: 4. Germline V lookup: CDR1 DFQATT, CDR2 SNEGSKA (reference sequence). This CDR3 is built from 12 residues.

In DNA, the CDR3 is TGTGCCAGCTCACCATTCGTAGGGGTTACAGATACGCAGTATTTT. It is translated as CASSPFVGVTDTQYF. The gene calls are TRBV18 and TRBJ2-3; weak D call: TRBD1 (5 bases). The CDR3 has 15 residues. Germline V gene lookup returns CDR1 KGHSH and CDR2 LQKENI. The ends were cut back, 2 bases at V and 3 bases at J, with 12 bases in the middle. Filled out from reference TRBV18 and TRBJ2-3, the complete variable domain reads NAGVMQNPRHLVRRRGQEARLRCSPMKGHSHVYWYRQLPEEGLKFMVYLQKENIIDESGMPKERFSAEFPKEGPSILRIQQVVRGDSAAYFCASSPFVGVTDTQYFGPGTRLTVL.

V usage is TRBV20-1 and J usage is TRBJ1-1; TRBD1 is a possible D gene (6 bases). The CDR3 length is 15 residues. V lost 0 bases and J lost 0, with 11 bases in between. Germline V gene sequence: CDR1 DFQATT, CDR2 SNEGSKA (reference sequence). The DNA of the CDR3 is TGCAGTGCTAGAGATCTCGGACAGATGAACACTGAAGCTTTCTTT. It is translated as CSARDLGQMNTEAFF.

This clonotype came up once. The chain has TRBV2 and TRBJ2-5; the D gene is possibly TRBD1 (6 bases). The length of the CDR3 is 18 residues. The V gene's germline CDR1 is SNHLY and CDR2 FYNNEI. Between the trimmed V and J ends, which lost 1 base and 1 base, there was a span of 19 bases. For the CDR3, the DNA is TGTGCCAGCAGTGAAGTGGTAGGGGGATCGCCCCTCCAAGAGACCCAGTACTTC. Its protein product is CASSEVVGGSPLQETQYF.

The genes are TRBV29-1 and TRBJ2-2; 9 bases match TRBD2. Trimming took 4 bases from V and 7 from J; bases not matched to a gene: 1. Looked up from germline, CDR1 is SQVTM and CDR2 is ANQGSEA. The CDR3 has 12 residues. The DNA for the CDR3 is TGCAGCGTTGGCGGGGGGGACGGGGAGCTGTTTTTT. It is translated as CSVGGGDGELFF.

The sample holds a few counts of this clonotype. The chain has TRBV15 and TRBJ2-1; D unresolved. The CDR3 loop spans 15 amino acids. Germline V CDR1 and CDR2: LNHNV, YYDKDF (reference sequence). Trimming left V 0 bases short and J 0 bases short, with 6 bases between. For the CDR3, the DNA is TGTGCCACCAGCAGAGATTCCTACTCCTACAATGAGCAGTTCTTC. It encodes CATSRDSYSYNEQFF.

CDR3 nucleotide sequence: TGTGCCAGCAGTTGGGAGGGAAACATTCAGTACTTC. Its translation is CASSWEGNIQYF. The J gene is TRBJ2-4, the V gene TRBV6-2 or TRBV6-3, with 7 positions matching TRBD2. Trimming removed 4 bases from V and 6 bases from J; junction bases left unmatched: 0. CDR3 size: 12 residues. Germline loops: CDR1 MNHEY, CDR2 SVGEGT.

This sequence joins TRBV6-1 and TRBJ2-5; D call uncertain. Germline-derived CDR1 and CDR2 are MNHNS and SASEGT. The length of the CDR3 is 13 residues. The V gene lost 6 bases and the J gene lost 2 bases, with 10 bases spanning the gap. This chain's CDR3 is CASSPVAQETQYF. CDR3 nucleotides: TGTGCCAGCAGCCCGGTCGCACAAGAGACCCAGTACTTC.

The chain employs TRBV12-3 or TRBV12-4 and TRBJ1-6; D gene ambiguous. Trimming left V 5 bases short and J 0 bases short, with 11 bases between. The CDR3 contains 16 residues. CDR3 bases: TGTGCCAGCAGTCCAGACATAGCCTCCTATAATTCACCCCTCCACTTT. Encoded protein: CASSPDIASYNSPLHF.

There are a few counts of this clonotype. This rearrangement joins TRBV18 to TRBJ2-2; D possibly corresponds to TRBD1 (5 bases). CDR3 length: 14 amino acids. Trimming removed 0 bases from V and 4 bases from J, with 6 bases in between. Germline values: CDR1 KGHSH, CDR2 LQKENI. The CDR3 here is CASSPPTGTGELFF. The CDR3 DNA reads TGTGCCAGCTCACCACCAACAGGCACCGGGGAGCTGTTTTTT.

This clonotype was detected a few times. The J gene is TRBJ1-2, the V gene TRBV20-1; D not certain. The CDR3 runs to 11 residues. V dropped 3 bases and J dropped 5 bases, with 7 bases sitting between them. Germline V gene sequence: CDR1 DFQATT, CDR2 SNEGSKA (reference sequence). CDR3 sequence: CSASSGYGYTF. The CDR3 nucleotides read TGCAGTGCTAGTTCAGGTTATGGCTACACCTTC.

The rearrangement links TRBV20-1 to TRBJ1-2; tentative D call: TRBD1 (6 bases). Looked up from germline, CDR1 is DFQATT and CDR2 is SNEGSKA (reference sequence). Trimming removed 1 base from V and 4 bases from J, with 13 bases in between. This CDR3 contains 14 residues. The DNA for the CDR3 is TGCAGTGCTAGAGCCCCCGACAGGACCTATGGCTACACCTTC. Translated, it gives CSARAPDRTYGYTF.

J is TRBJ2-6 and V is TRBV20-1; D gene ambiguous. This CDR3 contains 13 residues. CDR1 and CDR2 (germline): DFQATT, SNEGSKA (reference sequence). Trimming removed 6 bases at V and 0 bases at J, with 6 bases between. CDR3 nucleotide sequence: TGCAGTGCAGACATCTCTGGGGCCAACGTCCTGACTTTC. This codes for CSADISGANVLTF.

The gene calls are TRBV15 and TRBJ1-5, with D perhaps TRBD1 (5 bases). This CDR3 region has 14 residues. Germline values: CDR1 LNHNV, CDR2 YYDKDF (reference sequence). Trimming removed 2 bases from V and 3 bases from J, with 8 bases in between. The CDR3 loop reads CATSRNRNNQPQHF. For the CDR3, the DNA is TGTGCCACCAGCAGAAACAGGAACAATCAGCCCCAGCATTTT.

J is TRBJ1-1 and V is TRBV19, with 7 bases lining up with TRBD1. With V trimmed by 3 bases and J by 5 bases, 6 bases remained unmatched. This CDR3 has 14 amino acids. Germline values: CDR1 LNHDA, CDR2 SQIVND (reference sequence). CDR3 amino acids: CASSMIGGETEAFF. CDR3 nucleotides: TGTGCCAGTAGTATGATAGGGGGCGAAACTGAAGCTTTCTTT. The full variable domain, its missing parts supplied by reference TRBV19 and TRBJ1-1, is DGGITQSPKYLFRKEGQNVTLSCEQNLNHDAMYWYRQDPGQGLRLIYYSQIVNDFQKGDIAEGYSVSREKKESFPLTVTSAQKNPTAFYLCASSMIGGETEAFFGQGTRLTVV.

A few counts support this clonotype. V gene TRBV7-2 combines with J gene TRBJ2-1, with no clear D. Germline V gene data show CDR1 as SGHTA and CDR2 as FQGNSA. This CDR3 comprises 12 residues. V lost 5 bases, J lost 6 bases, and 8 bases lay in between. CDR3 amino acids: CASSQTGNEQFF. In nucleotides, the CDR3 is TGTGCCAGCAGCCAGACGGGCAATGAGCAGTTCTTC. Filled out from reference TRBV7-2 and TRBJ2-1, the complete variable domain reads GAGVSQSPSNKVTEKGKDVELRCDPISGHTALYWYRQSLGQGLEFLIYFQGNSAPDKSGLPSDRFSAERTGGSVSTLTIQRTQQEDSAVYLCASSQTGNEQFFGPGTRLTVL.

The sample holds a few counts of this clonotype. V usage is TRBV28 and J usage is TRBJ1-1; tentative D call: TRBD1 (6 bases). V gave up 5 bases and J gave up 3 bases, with 7 bases separating them. In germline, CDR1 is MDHEN, CDR2 SYDVKM. This CDR3 comprises 12 residues. CDR3 residues: CASSPGDTEAFF. The CDR3 DNA reads TGTGCCAGCAGTCCAGGGGACACTGAAGCTTTCTTT. The whole variable domain, remainder taken from reference TRBV28 and TRBJ1-1, is DVKVTQSSRYLVKRTGEKVFLECVQDMDHENMFWYRQDPGLGLRLIYFSYDVKMKEKGDIPEGYSVSREKKERFSLILESASTNQTSMYLCASSPGDTEAFFGQGTRLTVV.

The chain links TRBV20-1 to TRBJ2-5, with 10 positions matching TRBD2. The germline gives CDR1 DFQATT, CDR2 SNEGSKA (reference sequence). The ends lost 2 bases at V and 4 bases at J; junction bases unmatched: 4. The CDR3 is made up of 14 amino acids. CDR3 loop: CSARLAGDVETQYF. DNA for the CDR3: TGCAGTGCTAGACTAGCGGGAGATGTAGAGACCCAGTACTTC.

The chain links TRBV19 to TRBJ1-5, with 8 nucleotides matching TRBD1. CDR1 and CDR2 (germline): LNHDA, SQIVND (reference sequence). CDR3 length: 16 amino acids. After removal of 3 bases from V and 0 bases from J, the junction contained 4 bases not matched to a gene. The CDR3 DNA reads as TGTGCCAGTAGTATGACAGGGGCCGCTAGCAATCAGCCCCAGCATTTT. Its protein is CASSMTGAASNQPQHF.

V usage is TRBV6-5 and J usage is TRBJ1-1; D gene unclear. CDR3 size: 15 residues. V was cut by 0 bases and J by 6 bases, with 14 bases left in between. Germline V gene lookup returns CDR1 MNHEY and CDR2 SVGAGI. The CDR3 region has the DNA TGTGCCAGCAGTTACTCGAGGCCCCCTCAACCTGAAGCTTTCTTT. Translation gives CASSYSRPPQPEAFF.

The count of this clonotype is one. J is TRBJ2-1 and V is TRBV2; D might be TRBD2 (5 bases). The V gene lost 6 bases and the J gene lost 5 bases, with 14 bases spanning the gap. The CDR3 loop spans 14 amino acids. Germline values: CDR1 SNHLY, CDR2 FYNNEI. CDR3 in amino acids: CASREDRSNNEQFF. The CDR3 nucleotides are TGTGCCAGCAGGGAGGACCGATCGAACAATGAGCAGTTCTTC.

The V call is TRBV20-1, the J call TRBJ2-1; TRBD2 aligns across 7 bases. This CDR3 region has 14 residues. V dropped 6 bases and J dropped 3; count of bases not matched to a gene: 8. CDR1 and CDR2 from the germline V gene are DFQATT and SNEGSKA (reference sequence). CDR3 sequence: CSAGGAGRYNEQFF. The CDR3, as DNA: TGCAGTGCGGGAGGGGCAGGGCGCTACAATGAGCAGTTCTTC.

The chain links TRBV20-1 to TRBJ2-3, with 7 bases fitting TRBD1. This CDR3 spans 14 amino acids. Trimming took 5 bases from V and 0 from J; bases not matched to a gene: 5. From germline, CDR1 is DFQATT and CDR2 SNEGSKA (reference sequence). CDR3 sequence: CSARDRLSTDTQYF. CDR3 coding DNA: TGCAGTGCTCGGGACAGACTTAGCACAGATACGCAGTATTTT.

The chain links TRBV7-9 to TRBJ2-3; D call uncertain. V shed 1 base and J shed 0 bases, with 5 bases lying between them. Looked up from germline, CDR1 is SEHNR and CDR2 is FQNEAQ (reference sequence). This CDR3 is 14 amino acids long. In DNA form, the CDR3 reads TGTGCCAGCAGCTTAGAGGGTAGCACAGATACGCAGTATTTT. As protein: CASSLEGSTDTQYF.